One T cell receptor (beta chain) is described in this entry. This entry belongs to a study of technical replicates of blood from a handful of donors. Data came from immunoSEQ multiplex PCR; TCRdb stores just in-frame clones and leaves some out. The table includes about 44,000 clones, almost 97% detected once. Germline CDR1 is SGDLS and CDR2 is YYNGEE. V trimming: 1 base; J trimming: 4 bases; junction bases outside the gene matches: 0. This CDR3 has 13 residues. Sample: T cells isolated from PBMCs. The sequence derives from a human donor in good health. The V gene is TRBV9, the J gene TRBJ2-5; TRBD2 matches at 8 bases. In nucleotides, the CDR3 is TGTGCCAGCAGCGTACTAGCGGGAGAGACCCAGTACTTC. Translating gives CASSVLAGETQYF.